This paragraph reports one T cell receptor beta chain. This sample was taken from a study of blood T cell repertoires in COVID-19. Study background: The United States, Italy and Spain supplied acute and convalescent COVID-19 samples. PBMCs, B-cell-depleted T cells, or T cells were the source of the cDNA or gDNA that made up the material.

In the original workflow: The assay estimated nucleated cells by amplifying reference gene primers. Profiling relied on immunoSEQ multiplex PCR, and the TCRdb table lists in-frame clones only, not all of them. V and J calls and clone size are as listed in that table; D and trimming were resolved from the DNA. The sample has fewer than 350,000 clones, roughly 86% seen once. The specimen was peripheral blood. The TCR sequence derives from a man aged 35 to 55 with active or convalescent COVID-19.

The CDR3 coding sequence is TGTGCCAGAAGCACTCACAGAAGGCTTTGGGCTTTCTTT. It yields the protein CARSTHRRLWAFF. J is TRBJ1-1 and V is TRBV5-3; D gene uncertain. TRBV5-3 is flagged as an ORF with uncertain function. This CDR3 is built from 13 residues. Trimming stripped 4 bases from V and 11 bases from J, with 18 bases between.